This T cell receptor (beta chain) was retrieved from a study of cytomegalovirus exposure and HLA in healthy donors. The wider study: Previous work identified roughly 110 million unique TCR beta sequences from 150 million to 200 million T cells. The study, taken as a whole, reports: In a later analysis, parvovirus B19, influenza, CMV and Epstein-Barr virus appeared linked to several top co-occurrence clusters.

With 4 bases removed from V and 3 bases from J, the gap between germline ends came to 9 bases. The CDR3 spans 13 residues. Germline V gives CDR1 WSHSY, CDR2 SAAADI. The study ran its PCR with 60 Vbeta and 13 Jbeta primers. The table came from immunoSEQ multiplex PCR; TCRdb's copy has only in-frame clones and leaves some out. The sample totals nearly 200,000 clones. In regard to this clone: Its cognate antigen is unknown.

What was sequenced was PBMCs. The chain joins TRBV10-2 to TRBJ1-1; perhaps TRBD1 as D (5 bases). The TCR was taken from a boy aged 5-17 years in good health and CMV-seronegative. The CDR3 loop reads CASSAQGYTEAFF. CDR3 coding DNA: TGCGCCAGCAGTGCTCAGGGCTACACTGAAGCTTTCTTT.